This TCR beta chain is from a study of T-cell memory formation after mild COVID-19. Study as a whole: Clusters were largely donor specific.

cDNA libraries for TCR alpha and TCR beta, carrying sample barcodes and UMIs, came from 5'RACE with constant-segment primers. TCRdb called the 5' RACE reads again in MiXCR, with one record for every CDR3 protein. The data hold roughly 410,000 distinct CDR3 sequences, with approximately 24% observed a single time. Study-level points and caveats: The appearance of some responding clones in pre-infection memory suggested that cross-reactive memory joined. Day 15 to 85 contracting clones showed balanced CD4/CD8; day 15 to 37 expanders favored CD4+.

The ends were cut back, 5 bases at V and 7 bases at J, with 9 bases in the middle. There are 11 residues in the CDR3. On this clonotype itself: The target antigen is unknown.

The chain uses TRBV12-3 or TRBV12-4 and TRBJ2-7, with D maybe TRBD2 (5 bases). The sample comprised PBMCs or a T cell subset sorted from them (not recorded which). This clonotype originated in an adult woman who had mild COVID-19 (a few samples of this study predate the infection). Cell type and time point are not known. Here the CDR3 reads CASSRGKEQYF. The CDR3 coding sequence is TGTGCCAGCAGTCGAGGGAAGGAGCAGTACTTC.